Listed below are T cell receptor beta chains from one sample, sequenced in a study of blood T cell repertoires in COVID-19. Sequencing used immunoSEQ multiplex PCR; TCRdb keeps in-frame clones, though not all of them. The sample shows around 180,000 clones, approximately 83% of them seen only once. Sequencing was done on a sample of peripheral blood. Every receptor here comes from a man in his 60s with acute or convalescent COVID-19. CDR3s include the opening cysteine and the closing phenylalanine or tryptophan. D genes are given only for firm matches. Clone size is shown for a subset of rows, as once, few, many or a class of expanded clone.

d_call: NA; j_call: TRBJ2-7; clone_size: NA; v_call: TRBV27; cdr3_nt: TGTGCCAGCAGTTCGAACAGGGTGTCCTACGAGCAGTACTTC; cdr3_aa: CASSSNRVSYEQYF
d_call: TRBD2; j_call: TRBJ2-1; clone_size: NA; v_call: TRBV5-6; cdr3_nt: TGTGCCAGCAGCCCAGACGGGAGGGCCTACAATGAGCAGTTCTTC; cdr3_aa: CASSPDGRAYNEQFF
d_call: TRBD1; j_call: TRBJ2-1; clone_size: NA; v_call: TRBV5-1; cdr3_nt: TGCGCCAGCAGCCGAGACAGGGGGGAGGAGTTCTTC; cdr3_aa: CASSRDRGEEFF
d_call: NA; j_call: TRBJ1-5; clone_size: NA; v_call: TRBV6-6; cdr3_nt: TGTGCCAGCAGTTACTCAGCTAGTAATCAGCCCCAGCATTTT; cdr3_aa: CASSYSASNQPQHF
d_call: TRBD1; j_call: TRBJ1-6; clone_size: few; v_call: TRBV6-1; cdr3_nt: TGTGCCAGCAGTGAACCGACAGGGTTTTCACCCCTCCACTTT; cdr3_aa: CASSEPTGFSPLHF
d_call: NA; j_call: TRBJ2-7; clone_size: NA; v_call: TRBV27; cdr3_nt: TGTGCCAGCACTCTGAGGGAAGGGTACGAGCAGTACTTC; cdr3_aa: CASTLREGYEQYF
d_call: NA; j_call: TRBJ1-3; clone_size: NA; v_call: TRBV28; cdr3_nt: TGTGCCAGCAGTTTGACTCAAGGCGGAAACACCATATATTTT; cdr3_aa: CASSLTQGGNTIYF
d_call: TRBD2; j_call: TRBJ2-1; clone_size: NA; v_call: TRBV3-1/TRBV3-2; cdr3_nt: TGTGCCAGCAGCGTACCGGGACTAGCCAATGAGCAGTTCTTC; cdr3_aa: CASSVPGLANEQFF
d_call: TRBD1; j_call: TRBJ2-7; clone_size: NA; v_call: TRBV12-5; cdr3_nt: TGTGCTAGTGGGAGGGGGCTCCGATACGAGCAGTACTTC; cdr3_aa: CASGRGLRYEQYF
d_call: TRBD2; j_call: TRBJ2-7; clone_size: NA; v_call: TRBV18; cdr3_nt: TGTGCCAGCTCACCAGAGGGACTAGAGTACGAGCAGTACTTC; cdr3_aa: CASSPEGLEYEQYF
d_call: TRBD1; j_call: TRBJ2-7; clone_size: NA; v_call: TRBV3-1/TRBV3-2; cdr3_nt: TGTGCCAGCAGCCCCGGGACAGGAACCTACGAGCAGTACTTC; cdr3_aa: CASSPGTGTYEQYF
d_call: TRBD1; j_call: TRBJ2-7; clone_size: NA; v_call: TRBV7-2; cdr3_nt: TGTGCCAGCAGCTCAAACAGGGGAATCTACGAGCAGTACTTC; cdr3_aa: CASSSNRGIYEQYF
d_call: NA; j_call: TRBJ1-2; clone_size: NA; v_call: TRBV7-2; cdr3_nt: TGTGCCAGCAGCTTTGAAGGGCGGAGGGGACGTGGCTACACCTTC; cdr3_aa: CASSFEGRRGRGYTF
d_call: TRBD1; j_call: TRBJ2-7; clone_size: once; v_call: TRBV10-3; cdr3_nt: TGTGCCATCAGTGAACCCGGGACAGGCCACTACGAGCAGTACTTC; cdr3_aa: CAISEPGTGHYEQYF
d_call: NA; j_call: TRBJ1-4; clone_size: once; v_call: TRBV9; cdr3_nt: TGTGCCAGCAGCGTAGCTCAGGGTTCTAATGAAAAACTGTTTTTT; cdr3_aa: CASSVAQGSNEKLFF
d_call: TRBD1; j_call: TRBJ2-4; clone_size: NA; v_call: TRBV4-1; cdr3_nt: TGCGCCAGCAGCCAAGATTGGGACAGGGGAGACATTCAGTACTTC; cdr3_aa: CASSQDWDRGDIQYF
d_call: TRBD1; j_call: TRBJ2-7; clone_size: NA; v_call: TRBV7-6; cdr3_nt: TGTGCCAGCAGCTTAGGGACAGGGGCGGGTTACGAGCAGTACTTC; cdr3_aa: CASSLGTGAGYEQYF
d_call: TRBD2; j_call: TRBJ2-1; clone_size: few; v_call: TRBV28; cdr3_nt: TGTGCCAGCACGCCTCGACTAGCGGGGCGAAATGAGCAGTTCTTC; cdr3_aa: CASTPRLAGRNEQFF
d_call: TRBD2; j_call: TRBJ2-7; clone_size: NA; v_call: TRBV7-8; cdr3_nt: TGTGCCAGCAGCTTAGCGTGGGTAGCGGGGATCTCCTACGAGCAGTACTTC; cdr3_aa: CASSLAWVAGISYEQYF
d_call: NA; j_call: TRBJ1-1; clone_size: NA; v_call: TRBV24-1; cdr3_nt: TGTGCCACCAGTAACACGGGGAACACTGAAGCTTTCTTT; cdr3_aa: CATSNTGNTEAFF
d_call: NA; j_call: TRBJ2-5; clone_size: NA; v_call: TRBV6-6; cdr3_nt: TGTGCCAGCAGTTACAGAGAACAAGAGACCCAGTACTTC; cdr3_aa: CASSYREQETQYF
d_call: TRBD2; j_call: TRBJ2-5; clone_size: NA; v_call: TRBV7-2; cdr3_nt: TGTGCCAGCAGCGCTTCTAGCGGGAAGGAGACCCAGTACTTC; cdr3_aa: CASSASSGKETQYF
d_call: NA; j_call: TRBJ2-1; clone_size: NA; v_call: TRBV3-1/TRBV3-2; cdr3_nt: TGTGCCAGCAGCCGACTAGGATACAATGAGCAGTTCTTC; cdr3_aa: CASSRLGYNEQFF
d_call: TRBD1; j_call: TRBJ2-5; clone_size: NA; v_call: TRBV28; cdr3_nt: TGTGCCAGCAGTGAACCGGGACAGGGAGTTTCAGAGACCCAGTACTTC; cdr3_aa: CASSEPGQGVSETQYF
d_call: TRBD2; j_call: TRBJ2-5; clone_size: NA; v_call: TRBV6-1; cdr3_nt: TGTGCCAGCAGTGAAGCTCATTTTGTAGCGGGGTACGGGTTTGAGACCCAGTACTTC; cdr3_aa: CASSEAHFVAGYGFETQYF
d_call: TRBD1; j_call: TRBJ2-7; clone_size: NA; v_call: TRBV28; cdr3_nt: TGTGCCAGCAGTGGACAGGTTGGGCATTTC; cdr3_aa: CASSGQVGHF
d_call: TRBD2; j_call: TRBJ2-1; clone_size: few; v_call: TRBV30; cdr3_nt: TGTGCCTGGAGTTCTGGGACTAGCGGGGGGAATGAGCAGTTCTTC; cdr3_aa: CAWSSGTSGGNEQFF
d_call: TRBD2; j_call: TRBJ2-2; clone_size: NA; v_call: TRBV5-6; cdr3_nt: TGTGCCAGCAGACTCCTTACTAGCGGGAGAAACACCGGGGAGCTGTTTTTT; cdr3_aa: CASRLLTSGRNTGELFF
d_call: TRBD1; j_call: TRBJ1-2; clone_size: NA; v_call: TRBV5-6; cdr3_nt: TGTGCCAGCAGCTCCCGGACAGGGGGTGGCTACACCTTC; cdr3_aa: CASSSRTGGGYTF
d_call: TRBD1; j_call: TRBJ1-5; clone_size: NA; v_call: TRBV28; cdr3_nt: TGTGCCAGCAGACCGACCGGGACAGGGAACAATCAGCCCCAGCATTTT; cdr3_aa: CASRPTGTGNNQPQHF
d_call: NA; j_call: TRBJ1-2; clone_size: NA; v_call: TRBV5-1; cdr3_nt: TGCGCCAGCAGCTTGGTGCAGAACTATGGCTACACCTTC; cdr3_aa: CASSLVQNYGYTF
d_call: NA; j_call: TRBJ1-3; clone_size: NA; v_call: TRBV7-2; cdr3_nt: TGTGCCAGCCGCACGGTCCGCACGGGGGACACCATATATTTT; cdr3_aa: CASRTVRTGDTIYF
d_call: NA; j_call: TRBJ1-1; clone_size: NA; v_call: TRBV6-5; cdr3_nt: TGTGCCAGCAGTTACTCCCGGGGGACCGGAGCTGAAGCTTTCTTT; cdr3_aa: CASSYSRGTGAEAFF
d_call: TRBD1; j_call: TRBJ1-1; clone_size: NA; v_call: TRBV7-8; cdr3_nt: TGTGCCAGCAGCCTTACAGGGGGCACTGAAGCTTTCTTT; cdr3_aa: CASSLTGGTEAFF
d_call: TRBD2; j_call: TRBJ2-2; clone_size: NA; v_call: TRBV7-9; cdr3_nt: TGTGCCAGCAGCCCCTCTCTTCACACTAGCGGGGTGAACACCGGGGAGCTGTTTTTT; cdr3_aa: CASSPSLHTSGVNTGELFF
d_call: NA; j_call: TRBJ2-7; clone_size: NA; v_call: TRBV9; cdr3_nt: TGTGCCAGCAGCGTAGCATCTGGGCGCTACGAGCAGTACTTC; cdr3_aa: CASSVASGRYEQYF
d_call: NA; j_call: TRBJ2-1; clone_size: NA; v_call: TRBV19; cdr3_nt: TGTGCCAGTAGTATCTTGGACAGCCCCAATGAGCAGTTCTTC; cdr3_aa: CASSILDSPNEQFF
d_call: TRBD1; j_call: TRBJ2-7; clone_size: NA; v_call: TRBV19; cdr3_nt: TGTGCCAGTAGTATGGGCACAGGGGTCTTCTACGAGCAGTACTTC; cdr3_aa: CASSMGTGVFYEQYF
d_call: NA; j_call: TRBJ1-2; clone_size: many; v_call: TRBV23-1; cdr3_nt: TGCGCCAGCAGTCAATCCCTCCCCCTCGGTCCCAAGCGGGGACTTAACTATGGCTACACCTTC; cdr3_aa: CASSQSLPLGPKRGLNYGYTF
d_call: NA; j_call: TRBJ2-1; clone_size: NA; v_call: TRBV5-1; cdr3_nt: TGCGCCAGCAGCCTTACCGGGGAGCGTTTGCAGTTCTTC; cdr3_aa: CASSLTGERLQFF
d_call: NA; j_call: TRBJ1-5; clone_size: NA; v_call: TRBV15; cdr3_nt: TGTGCCACCAGCAGCAGGGGCGGCGGCAATCAGCCCCAGCATTTT; cdr3_aa: CATSSRGGGNQPQHF
d_call: TRBD1; j_call: TRBJ1-6; clone_size: NA; v_call: TRBV5-1; cdr3_nt: TGCGCCAGCAGCTTCTGGACAGGGTCGGGTAATTCACCCCTCCACTTT; cdr3_aa: CASSFWTGSGNSPLHF
d_call: NA; j_call: TRBJ1-2; clone_size: NA; v_call: TRBV2; cdr3_nt: TGTGCCAGCACCAGAGGGGGCTATGGCTACACCTTC; cdr3_aa: CASTRGGYGYTF
d_call: NA; j_call: TRBJ2-7; clone_size: NA; v_call: TRBV7-2; cdr3_nt: TGTGCCAGCAGCTTACAACCCTCAAATTGGGCCAGGGCGGCCTACGAGCAGTACTTC; cdr3_aa: CASSLQPSNWARAAYEQYF
d_call: NA; j_call: TRBJ2-7; clone_size: NA; v_call: TRBV27; cdr3_nt: TGTGCCAGCAGTGTCGGGAGCGGGTACGAGCAGTACTTC; cdr3_aa: CASSVGSGYEQYF
d_call: NA; j_call: TRBJ2-7; clone_size: NA; v_call: TRBV19; cdr3_nt: TGTGCCAGTAGTGGAGGGATCCACGAGCAGTACTTC; cdr3_aa: CASSGGIHEQYF
d_call: TRBD2; j_call: TRBJ2-1; clone_size: NA; v_call: TRBV6-4; cdr3_nt: TGTGCCAGCAGTCGACTAGCGGGAGACAATGAGCAGTTCTTC; cdr3_aa: CASSRLAGDNEQFF
d_call: TRBD1; j_call: TRBJ2-1; clone_size: NA; v_call: TRBV5-1; cdr3_nt: TGCGCCAGCAGCGATTCCCGGGACAGGGAGGTTGATGAGCAGTTCTTC; cdr3_aa: CASSDSRDREVDEQFF
d_call: TRBD2; j_call: TRBJ2-2; clone_size: NA; v_call: TRBV28; cdr3_nt: TGTGCCAGCAGATCGCCGGGACTAGCGGGAGGTGGGACCGGGGAGCTGTTTTTT; cdr3_aa: CASRSPGLAGGGTGELFF